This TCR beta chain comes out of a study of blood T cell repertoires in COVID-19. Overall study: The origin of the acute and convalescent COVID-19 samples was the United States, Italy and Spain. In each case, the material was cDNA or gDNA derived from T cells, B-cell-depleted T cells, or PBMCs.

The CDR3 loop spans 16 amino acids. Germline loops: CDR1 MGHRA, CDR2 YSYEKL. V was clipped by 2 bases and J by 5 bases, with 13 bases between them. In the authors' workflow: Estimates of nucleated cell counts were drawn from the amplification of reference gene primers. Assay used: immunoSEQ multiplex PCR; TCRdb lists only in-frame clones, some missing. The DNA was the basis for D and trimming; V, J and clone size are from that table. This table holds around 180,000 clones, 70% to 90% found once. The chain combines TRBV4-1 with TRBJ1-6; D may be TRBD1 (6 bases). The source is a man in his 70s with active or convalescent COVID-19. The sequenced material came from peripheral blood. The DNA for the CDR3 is TGCGCCAGCAGCCAACAACGGGACACACATAATTCACCCCTCCACTTT. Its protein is CASSQQRDTHNSPLHF.